The 25 T cell receptor beta chains presented below share a single source sample, sequenced in a study of spatial heterogeneity in lung cancer. Study findings and constraints: The number of expanded tumor alpha and beta chains correlated with mutation number.

Each CDR3 protein gets one entry after TCRdb re-called the 5' RACE reads with MiXCR. Of under 7,000 distinct CDR3 sequences listed, more than 9% are singletons. These receptors' targets are unknown. Time point reported: sample taken at primary tumor resection. The sequences come from lung tumor tissue, collected at surgery. The receptors were gathered from a female donor with early-stage non-small cell lung cancer.

This clonotype came up a few times. The chain joins TRBV6-2 or TRBV6-3 to TRBJ1-5; D gene unclear. Germline V gives CDR1 MNHEY, CDR2 SVGEGT. CDR3 length equals 16 residues. V gave up 0 bases and J gave up 8 bases, with 17 bases separating them. The CDR3 reads CASSYSIETQPEPQHF. CDR3 sequence (DNA): TGTGCCAGCAGTTACTCGATCGAGACGCAGCCGGAGCCCCAGCATTTT.

This clonotype was detected ten times or more. CDR3 coding DNA: TGCGCCACAACCCTAGGGGGGGCCGAAGATACGCAGTATTTT. This codes for CATTLGGAEDTQYF. This chain uses TRBV5-1 with TRBJ2-3; D is perhaps TRBD2 (7 bases). CDR3 length: 14 amino acids. Trimming stripped 9 bases from V and 5 bases from J, with 19 bases between. Germline assignment: CDR1 SGHRS and CDR2 YFSETQ.

In its sample, this clonotype ranks as medium-sized. V usage is TRBV6-6 and J usage is TRBJ1-5; perhaps TRBD1 as D (5 bases). The V gene lost 6 bases and the J gene lost 5 bases, with 23 bases spanning the gap. This CDR3 is built from 17 residues. Germline CDR1 and CDR2: MNHNY and SVGAGI (reference sequence). CDR3 amino acids: CASSLRQKGTGYQPQHF. CDR3 DNA sequence: TGTGCCAGCAGCCTACGACAGAAGGGGACGGGTTATCAGCCCCAGCATTTT.

This sequence joins TRBV11-3 and TRBJ1-5; maybe TRBD1 (5 bases). The ends were cut back, 5 bases at V and 6 bases at J, with 11 bases in the middle. Germline V gene sequence: CDR1 SGHNT, CDR2 YENEEA. The CDR3 spans 13 residues. CDR3 loop: CASSPYGGQPQHF. The CDR3, as DNA: TGTGCCAGCAGCCCCTATGGGGGTCAGCCCCAGCATTTT.

In its sample, this clonotype is medium-sized. The chain recombines TRBV29-1 with TRBJ1-2; D gene ambiguous. Germline lookup yields CDR1 SQVTM and CDR2 ANQGSEA. This CDR3 has 11 amino acids. Trimming took off 6 bases at V and 5 bases at J, with 10 bases between the two ends. The CDR3 nucleotides read TGCAGCGTGCTAAAGGGTTATGGCTACACCTTC. Translation: CSVLKGYGYTF.

This sequence joins TRBV4-1 and TRBJ2-5; D is ambiguous. The V end was cut by 4 bases, the J end by 0 bases, with 3 bases between. In germline, CDR1 is MGHRA, CDR2 YSYEKL. This CDR3 region has 12 residues. CDR3: CASSRNQETQYF. CDR3 sequence (DNA): TGCGCCAGCAGCCGGAACCAAGAGACCCAGTACTTC.

This clonotype showed up many times. The chain employs TRBV9 and TRBJ1-6, with D maybe TRBD1 (5 bases). Germline-derived CDR1 and CDR2 are SGDLS and YYNGEE. This CDR3 contains 16 residues. The V and J ends lost 5 bases and 0 bases respectively, with 12 bases between them. CDR3 sequence: CASSQSGSSYNSPLHF. CDR3 nucleotides: TGTGCCAGCAGTCAATCAGGGAGCTCCTATAATTCACCCCTCCACTTT. The full variable domain, completed using reference TRBV9 and TRBJ1-6, is DSGVTQTPKHLITATGQRVTLRCSPRSGDLSVYWYQQSLDQGLQFLIQYYNGEERAKGNILERFSAQQFPDLHSELNLSSLELGDSALYFCASSQSGSSYNSPLHFGNGTRLTVT.

This clonotype counts as medium-sized. The CDR3, as DNA: TGTGCCAGCAGTTTTCTCGGGATGAATTCACCCCTCCACTTT. Protein sequence: CASSFLGMNSPLHF. The rearrangement links TRBV12-3 or TRBV12-4 to TRBJ1-6; D not resolved. V lost 3 bases and J lost 7, with 10 bases in between. This CDR3 is built from 14 residues.

This clonotype was recorded at least ten times. The chain couples TRBV9 to TRBJ2-2; D gene ambiguous. V dropped 2 bases and J dropped 2 bases, with 10 bases sitting between them. CDR3 length equals 15 residues. Germline V gene data show CDR1 as SGDLS and CDR2 as YYNGEE. CDR3 in DNA: TGTGCCAGCAGCGTCTGGCCAGACAACACCGGGGAGCTGTTTTTT. Its translation is CASSVWPDNTGELFF.

This rearrangement joins TRBV20-1 to TRBJ2-5; TRBD2 matches 8 bases. The germline gives CDR1 DFQATT, CDR2 SNEGSKA (reference sequence). Germline trimming cut 7 bases from V and 5 bases from J; bases unmatched to any gene: 6. CDR3 length: 12 amino acids. The CDR3 protein is CSGLAGWETQYF. CDR3 nucleotide sequence: TGCAGTGGGCTAGCGGGTTGGGAGACCCAGTACTTC.

This clonotype is labeled medium-sized. This chain links TRBV4-1 with TRBJ2-5, with D unclear. The CDR3 spans 15 residues. CDR1 is MGHRA, CDR2 YSYEKL, per germline. Deletions cut 8 bases from V and 3 bases from J, with 19 bases between. Written as DNA, the CDR3 is TGCGCCAGCGCCTCCGATTTCGGCAGAGAAGAGACCCAGTACTTC. Protein product: CASASDFGREETQYF.

This clonotype was recorded at least ten times. The rearrangement uses TRBV10-1 and TRBJ1-4; D unresolved. CDR3 length: 15 residues. V dropped 8 bases and J dropped 6 bases, with 19 bases sitting between them. Germline assignment: CDR1 WNHNN and CDR2 SYGVQD (reference sequence). The DNA of the CDR3 is TGCGCCAGCGAAGTTAACGTAAAGGGAGATGAAAAACTGTTTTTT. Amino acids: CASEVNVKGDEKLFF.

This clonotype has a count of ten or more. The chain couples TRBV28 to TRBJ2-6; possibly TRBD1 for D (5 bases). Trimming left V 1 base short and J 2 bases short, with 6 bases between. CDR1 is MDHEN and CDR2 is SYDVKM in the germline V gene. The CDR3 sequence is 15 residues long. This CDR3 reads CASSLFRAGANVLTF. CDR3 sequence (DNA): TGTGCCAGCAGTTTATTCAGGGCTGGGGCCAACGTCCTGACTTTC.

This chain uses TRBV7-9 with TRBJ2-3; D unresolved. Trimming stripped 1 base from V and 5 bases from J, with 4 bases between. The CDR3 length is 12 residues. In germline, CDR1 is SEHNR, CDR2 FQNEAQ (reference sequence). For the CDR3, the DNA is TGTGCCAGCAGCTTAGTAAGAGATACGCAGTATTTT. Its translation: CASSLVRDTQYF.

This clonotype was picked up one time. The chain recombines TRBV3-1 with TRBJ2-5, with 8 bases aligning to TRBD1. The J segment lost 3 bases and the V segment lost 1 base, leaving 7 bases of the junction unmatched. This CDR3 contains 16 residues. In germline, CDR1 is LGHDT, CDR2 YNNKEL (reference sequence). CDR3 coding DNA: TGTGCCAGCAGCCAAGCGAGGCAGGGGGCCAAAGAGACCCAGTACTTC. It specifies CASSQARQGAKETQYF.

This clonotype was observed many times. This chain connects TRBV28 to TRBJ1-3, with 7 bases fitting TRBD1. Germline loops: CDR1 MDHEN, CDR2 SYDVKM. CDR3 length: 15 residues. Unmatched junction bases numbered 4, after V lost 5 bases and J lost 0 bases. CDR3 protein: CASSPGTASGNTIYF. The CDR3 coding sequence is TGTGCCAGCAGTCCCGGGACAGCCTCTGGAAACACCATATATTTT.

This clonotype was recorded many times. The V gene is TRBV7-2, the J gene TRBJ1-1, with 8 bases matching TRBD1. The germline CDR1 and CDR2 sequences are SGHTA and FQGNSA. The CDR3 runs to 14 residues. V shed 3 bases and J 4 bases; nucleotides not matched to a gene: 4. CDR3 nucleotides: TGTGCCAGCAGCTTGCAGGGGGCCACCACTGAAGCTTTCTTT. It encodes CASSLQGATTEAFF.

This clonotype came up many times. The genes are TRBV20-1 and TRBJ2-3, with 10 bases matching TRBD2. The CDR3 runs to 15 residues. Looked up from germline, CDR1 is DFQATT and CDR2 is SNEGSKA (reference sequence). J lost 4 bases, V lost 2 bases, and 6 bases had no gene match. CDR3 sequence reads: CSARQAGGPADTQYF. DNA for the CDR3: TGCAGTGCTAGACAAGCGGGGGGGCCCGCAGATACGCAGTATTTT.

This clonotype is medium-sized (0.01 to 0.1%) in the sample. The genes are TRBV1 and TRBJ2-5; the listed D gene, TRBD2, was not tested against the DNA. TRBV1 is a recognized pseudogene. The CDR3 sequence is 17 residues long. As DNA, the CDR3 is TGCACCAGCAGCCAAGAGGCTAGCGGGGGGCGAGGGGAGACCCAGTACTTC. It translates to CTSSQEASGGRGETQYF.

In its sample, this clonotype was seen many times. The genes are TRBV29-1 and TRBJ1-5; 9 bases agree with TRBD1. Germline V gene sequence: CDR1 SQVTM, CDR2 ANQGSEA. CDR3 size: 13 residues. V trimming: 5 bases; J trimming: 4 bases; junction bases outside the gene matches: 3. The CDR3 reads CSVPGQGNQPQHF. In nucleotides, the CDR3 is TGCAGCGTTCCGGGACAGGGAAATCAGCCCCAGCATTTT.

This clonotype was seen repeatedly, ten times or more. This chain connects TRBV4-1 to TRBJ1-2; 7 nucleotides line up with TRBD1. The junction had 8 bases not matched to a gene; V was cut back by 6 bases and J by 4 bases. Germline CDR1 and CDR2: MGHRA and YSYEKL. The CDR3 is made up of 14 amino acids. CDR3 sequence reads: CASSLTGTPYGYTF. CDR3 nucleotides: TGCGCCAGCAGTCTGACAGGGACCCCCTATGGCTACACCTTC.

Only a few counts were recorded for this clonotype. The gene calls are TRBV20-1 and TRBJ2-3, with 10 bases aligning to TRBD2. Germline CDR1 is DFQATT and CDR2 is SNEGSKA (reference sequence). J gave up 2 bases and V 1 base, and 3 bases lay outside the gene matches. CDR3 length: 15 residues. In DNA form, the CDR3 reads TGCAGTGCTAGAGGCCTAGCGGGGGCCACAGATACGCAGTATTTT. Translated, it gives CSARGLAGATDTQYF.

The chain has TRBV7-6 and TRBJ2-7, with TRBD2 matching 8 bases. J gave up 2 bases and V 2 bases, and 11 bases lay outside the gene matches. CDR1 SGHVS and CDR2 FNYEAQ come from the germline V gene. The CDR3 totals 17 residues. CDR3 region: CASSLKSSRGAPYEQYF. CDR3 sequence (DNA): TGTGCCAGCAGCTTAAAATCCTCGCGGGGGGCCCCCTACGAGCAGTACTTC.

By share, this clonotype counts as medium-sized. This chain uses TRBV7-2 with TRBJ1-2; D might be TRBD1 (5 bases). Per germline, CDR1 SGHTA and CDR2 FQGNSA. This CDR3 is built from 14 residues. With 5 bases removed from V and 0 bases from J, the gap between germline ends came to 10 bases. CDR3 protein: CASSLGHTNYGYTF. CDR3 nucleotide sequence: TGTGCCAGCAGCCTTGGACATACTAACTATGGCTACACCTTC.

This clonotype was seen a handful of times. The V call is TRBV10-2, the J call TRBJ2-7, with D perhaps TRBD2 (6 bases). The CDR3 is 15 amino acids. Germline V lookup: CDR1 WSHSY, CDR2 SAAADI. Trimming cost V 7 bases and J 1 base, with 17 bases left between them. CDR3 protein: CASTRDLRGSYEQYF. The CDR3 DNA is TGCGCCAGCACCCGGGACCTTCGGGGGTCCTACGAGCAGTACTTC.